This is a list of T cell receptor beta chains from one sample in a study of molecular identifiers for immune sequencing clone quantification. MiXCR, applied by TCRdb to the PCR reads, yields one record per CDR3 protein. Here the sample spans over 90,000 distinct CDR3 sequences, about a third being singletons. Material: naive CD8+ T cells from blood, with Jurkat cell RNA spiked in. All receptors derive from a human donor in good health. Some libraries in this study had Jurkat cell RNA spiked in. Both conserved end residues are part of each CDR3. Fields, in order: D gene, V gene, J gene, clone size, CDR3 protein, CDR3 DNA. A D gene is named only where the DNA matches it firmly. Size is stated for part of the rows, as once, few or many counts, or as a class when the clone is expanded.

D gene: -
V gene: TRBV11-2
J gene: TRBJ2-2
clone size: -
CDR3 protein: CASSFNLVPGELFF
CDR3 DNA: TGTGCCAGCAGCTTTAACTTGGTGCCCGGGGAGCTGTTTTTT

D gene: TRBD1
V gene: TRBV5-6
J gene: TRBJ1-3
clone size: -
CDR3 protein: CASSDRGSGSTIYF
CDR3 DNA: TGTGCCAGCAGCGACAGGGGATCTGGAAGCACCATATATTTT

D gene: TRBD1
V gene: TRBV27
J gene: TRBJ2-7
clone size: few
CDR3 protein: CATGDSAYEQYF
CDR3 DNA: TGTGCCACTGGGGACAGCGCCTACGAGCAGTACTTC

D gene: -
V gene: TRBV9
J gene: TRBJ1-2
clone size: few
CDR3 protein: CASSGWGDGYTF
CDR3 DNA: TGTGCCAGCAGCGGTTGGGGGGATGGCTACACCTTC

D gene: TRBD2
V gene: TRBV23-1
J gene: TRBJ2-5
clone size: -
CDR3 protein: CASTQLAGGRKTQYF
CDR3 DNA: TGCGCCAGTACTCAACTAGCGGGAGGCAGGAAGACCCAGTACTTC

D gene: -
V gene: TRBV6-4
J gene: TRBJ1-4
clone size: many
CDR3 protein: CASSDLTSSATNEKLFF
CDR3 DNA: TGTGCCAGCAGTGACCTGACCTCATCGGCGACTAATGAAAAACTGTTTTTT

D gene: -
V gene: TRBV5-3
J gene: TRBJ1-5
clone size: few
CDR3 protein: CASSLDTTRGPQHF
CDR3 DNA: TGTGCCAGCAGCTTGGATACTACCCGGGGGCCCCAGCATTTT

D gene: -
V gene: TRBV7-2
J gene: TRBJ2-7
clone size: -
CDR3 protein: CASSAASGFEQYF
CDR3 DNA: TGTGCCAGCAGCGCCGCCTCAGGGTTCGAGCAGTACTTC

D gene: -
V gene: TRBV27
J gene: TRBJ1-5
clone size: -
CDR3 protein: CASSFGGLQPQHF
CDR3 DNA: TGTGCCAGCAGTTTCGGGGGTCTCCAGCCCCAGCATTTT

D gene: -
V gene: TRBV20-1
J gene: TRBJ1-6
clone size: -
CDR3 protein: CSALVQWKSPPHF
CDR3 DNA: TGCAGTGCCCTAGTGCAGTGGAAATCACCCCCCCACTTT

D gene: TRBD1
V gene: TRBV10-3
J gene: TRBJ1-5
clone size: few
CDR3 protein: CGISEGGTGVYQPQHF
CDR3 DNA: TGTGGCATCAGTGAGGGTGGGACAGGGGTTTATCAGCCCCAGCATTTT

D gene: -
V gene: TRBV19
J gene: TRBJ1-4
clone size: -
CDR3 protein: CASSMGLVSTEKLFF
CDR3 DNA: TGTGCCAGTAGTATGGGGCTCGTGAGTACGGAAAAACTGTTTTTT

D gene: -
V gene: TRBV4-3
J gene: TRBJ2-7
clone size: -
CDR3 protein: CASTQDGSLGDEQYF
CDR3 DNA: TGCGCCAGCACGCAGGACGGAAGCTTAGGGGACGAGCAGTACTTC

D gene: TRBD1
V gene: TRBV29-1
J gene: TRBJ2-3
clone size: once
CDR3 protein: CSGWIPKQGSRADTQYF
CDR3 DNA: TGCAGCGGTTGGATTCCTAAACAGGGGAGTAGGGCAGATACGCAGTATTTT

D gene: -
V gene: TRBV7-9
J gene: TRBJ2-1
clone size: -
CDR3 protein: CASSPGTRSYNEQFF
CDR3 DNA: TGTGCCAGCAGCCCCGGGACTCGCTCCTACAATGAGCAGTTCTTC

D gene: TRBD2
V gene: TRBV7-6
J gene: TRBJ2-3
clone size: -
CDR3 protein: CASSFPSGSTDTQYF
CDR3 DNA: TGTGCCAGCAGCTTTCCTAGCGGGAGCACAGATACGCAGTATTTT

D gene: -
V gene: TRBV6-5
J gene: TRBJ2-7
clone size: -
CDR3 protein: CASSYAGGAYEQYF
CDR3 DNA: TGTGCCAGCAGTTACGCCGGGGGAGCCTACGAGCAGTACTTC

D gene: -
V gene: TRBV12-3/TRBV12-4
J gene: TRBJ1-4
clone size: -
CDR3 protein: CASSKVGRGHEFTTNEKLFF
CDR3 DNA: TGTGCCAGCAGTAAAGTGGGACGGGGGCACGAATTTACAACTAATGAAAAACTGTTTTTT

D gene: -
V gene: TRBV4-3
J gene: TRBJ1-5
clone size: -
CDR3 protein: CASSQDGFGPQHF
CDR3 DNA: TGCGCCAGCAGCCAAGACGGCTTTGGGCCCCAGCATTTT

D gene: -
V gene: TRBV4-1
J gene: TRBJ2-7
clone size: few
CDR3 protein: CASSQENREDEQYF
CDR3 DNA: TGCGCCAGCAGCCAAGAGAACAGGGAAGACGAGCAGTACTTC

D gene: TRBD2
V gene: TRBV7-9
J gene: TRBJ2-5
clone size: few
CDR3 protein: CASSRGGVSLETQYF
CDR3 DNA: TGTGCCAGCTCACGGGGGGGGGTCTCTCTGGAGACCCAGTACTTC

D gene: -
V gene: TRBV6-5
J gene: TRBJ2-5
clone size: -
CDR3 protein: CASITPRPNGTQYF
CDR3 DNA: TGTGCCAGCATCACGCCTCGGCCCAACGGGACCCAGTACTTC

D gene: TRBD2
V gene: TRBV9
J gene: TRBJ2-5
clone size: -
CDR3 protein: CASSVSGLAGASRETQYF
CDR3 DNA: TGTGCCAGCAGCGTCTCGGGACTAGCGGGAGCCTCCCGGGAGACCCAGTACTTC

D gene: -
V gene: TRBV9
J gene: TRBJ2-2
clone size: -
CDR3 protein: CASSPPNTGELFF
CDR3 DNA: TGTGCCAGCAGCCCCCCGAACACCGGGGAGCTGTTTTTT

D gene: TRBD2
V gene: TRBV25-1
J gene: TRBJ2-2
clone size: -
CDR3 protein: CASALPGGDSGELFF
CDR3 DNA: TGTGCCAGCGCACTCCCTGGGGGGGACTCCGGGGAGCTGTTTTTT

D gene: -
V gene: TRBV19
J gene: TRBJ1-1
clone size: few
CDR3 protein: CASSSVFMNTEAFF
CDR3 DNA: TGTGCCAGTAGCTCAGTGTTCATGAACACTGAAGCTTTCTTT